These T cell receptor beta chains were read from a single sample in a study of blood T cell repertoires in COVID-19. Measured with immunoSEQ multiplex PCR; TCRdb has only the in-frame clones, and not every one. The sample shows about 180,000 clones, approximately 80% of them seen only once. Sequencing input: peripheral blood. The origin of the receptors is a woman aged 40 to 55 with COVID-19, enrolled during active disease. Each CDR3 is given with its conserved first and last residue. Fields, in order: D gene, clone size, J gene, V gene, CDR3 protein, CDR3 DNA. A D gene is named only where the DNA matches it firmly. A row's size may be missing; if present it is once, few, many or a size class.

.	.	TRBJ2-7	TRBV7-3	CASSFPGGEQYF	TGTGCCAGCAGCTTCCCCGGGGGCGAGCAGTACTTC
.	.	TRBJ2-7	TRBV6-1	CASSDLDIPYEQYF	TGTGCCAGCAGTGACCTTGACATACCCTACGAGCAGTACTTC
TRBD2	.	TRBJ2-7	TRBV6-5	CASRLSGPQYEQYF	TGTGCCAGCAGGCTTAGCGGGCCCCAGTACGAGCAGTACTTC
TRBD2	.	TRBJ2-3	TRBV27	CASRELAGEADTQYF	TGTGCCAGCAGAGAACTAGCGGGAGAAGCAGATACGCAGTATTTT
.	.	TRBJ2-1	TRBV9	CASSPEGTTYNEQFF	TGTGCCAGCAGCCCCGAGGGGACAACCTACAATGAGCAGTTCTTC
.	.	TRBJ1-1	TRBV5-5	CASSLRQGWRTEAFF	TGTGCCAGCAGCTTGAGGCAGGGGTGGAGGACTGAAGCTTTCTTT
.	.	TRBJ2-2	TRBV19	CASGKQGLFTGELFF	TGTGCCAGTGGTAAACAGGGTTTGTTCACCGGGGAGCTGTTTTTT
TRBD1	.	TRBJ2-1	TRBV15	CATSRGDSRMEQFF	TGTGCCACCAGCAGAGGGGACAGCCGAATGGAGCAGTTCTTC
TRBD1	.	TRBJ1-2	TRBV25-1	CASSPGQLLNYGYTF	TGTGCCAGCAGCCCGGGACAGCTCCTTAACTATGGCTACACCTTC
.	.	TRBJ1-2	TRBV4-1	CASSPQGYYGYTF	TGCGCCAGCAGCCCTCAGGGGTACTATGGCTACACCTTC
.	.	TRBJ2-7	TRBV29-1	CSVVGGAGYEQYF	TGCAGCGTTGTTGGGGGGGCTGGTTACGAGCAGTACTTC
TRBD1	few	TRBJ1-6	TRBV5-6	CASRTGGAGSPPLHF	TGTGCCAGCAGGACAGGGGGCGCGGGGTCCCCACCCCTCCACTTT